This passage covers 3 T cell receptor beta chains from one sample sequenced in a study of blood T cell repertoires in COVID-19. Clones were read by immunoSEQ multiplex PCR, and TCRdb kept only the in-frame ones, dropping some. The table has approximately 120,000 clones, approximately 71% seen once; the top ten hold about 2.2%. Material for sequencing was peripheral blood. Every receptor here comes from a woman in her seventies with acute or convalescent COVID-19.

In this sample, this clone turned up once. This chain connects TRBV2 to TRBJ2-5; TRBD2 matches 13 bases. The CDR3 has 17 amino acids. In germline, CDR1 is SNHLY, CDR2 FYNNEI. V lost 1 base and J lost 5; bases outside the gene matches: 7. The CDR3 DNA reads TGTGCCAGCAGTGAAGTCTTAACTAGCGGGGGGGGTGAGACCCAGTACTTC. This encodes CASSEVLTSGGGETQYF.

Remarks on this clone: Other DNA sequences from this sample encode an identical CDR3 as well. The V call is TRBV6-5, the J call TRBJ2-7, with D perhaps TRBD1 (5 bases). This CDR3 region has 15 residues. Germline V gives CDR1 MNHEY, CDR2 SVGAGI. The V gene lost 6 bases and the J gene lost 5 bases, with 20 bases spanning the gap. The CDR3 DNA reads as TGTGCCAGCAGGCTGGTCGGGCAGGGTGGCCACGAGCAGTACTTC. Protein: CASRLVGQGGHEQYF.

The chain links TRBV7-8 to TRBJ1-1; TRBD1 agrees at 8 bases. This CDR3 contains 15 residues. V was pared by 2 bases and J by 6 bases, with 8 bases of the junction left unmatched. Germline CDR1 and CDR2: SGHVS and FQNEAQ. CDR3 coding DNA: TGTGCCAGCAGCTTAATCAGGGGGCGCGAGGCTGAAGCTTTCTTT. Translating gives CASSLIRGREAEAFF.